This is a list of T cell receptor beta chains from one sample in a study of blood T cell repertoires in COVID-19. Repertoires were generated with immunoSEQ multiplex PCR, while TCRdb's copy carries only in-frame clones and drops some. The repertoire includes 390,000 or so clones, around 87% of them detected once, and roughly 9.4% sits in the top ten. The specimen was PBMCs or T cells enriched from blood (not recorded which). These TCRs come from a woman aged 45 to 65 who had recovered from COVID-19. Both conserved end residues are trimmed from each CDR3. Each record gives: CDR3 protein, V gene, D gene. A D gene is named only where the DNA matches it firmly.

ASSPSGSFDEKLF,TRBV28,.
ASSVAQGPNEKLF,TRBV9,.
ASRLDRGSGYT,TRBV3-1/TRBV3-2,TRBD1
ASSPGTGPHEQY,TRBV5-4,TRBD1
ASSLPGPGELF,TRBV7-9,.
ASSYGQNRDQTQH,TRBV6-2/TRBV6-3,.
ASSLVFPKSFGGGYT,TRBV13,.
ASSLRRRVRGREQY,TRBV28,TRBD1
ASSQDRGLEATDTQY,TRBV4-3,.
ASSSSGIPYSNQPQH,TRBV28,.
AWKPPGGRHNEQF,TRBV30,.
ASSREQMYGYT,TRBV12-3/TRBV12-4,.
ASSLGLRVDSWGMASWSEQY,TRBV13,.
ASSLGQPSGNTIY,TRBV5-1,.
ASSLQGAGETQY,TRBV2,TRBD1
ASSPRSMNTEAF,TRBV7-9,.
AIRDTTSGNTIY,TRBV10-3,.
ASSTDSPGGETQY,TRBV5-1,.
ATSRDRTGSAAF,TRBV15,TRBD1